The rows below give T cell receptor beta chains drawn from one sample of a study of identical twins. TCRdb reprocessed the 5' RACE reads via MiXCR and lists one record per CDR3 protein. The data show some 560,000 distinct CDR3 sequences, approximately 10% seen once. These data were also reused for a study on yellow fever vaccine responses in identical twins.

Sequencing was performed on PBMCs. The receptors originated from a woman aged 18-29 years in good health. CDR3s include the opening cysteine and the closing phenylalanine or tryptophan. The D gene is left open where the match is weak. Size is stated for part of the rows, as once, few or many counts, or as a class when the clone is expanded.

V: TRBV7-8; size: NA; J: TRBJ1-4; D: NA; CDR3: CASSLYDSNEKLFF; DNA: TGTGCCAGCAGTTTATATGACAGTAATGAAAAACTGTTTTTT
V: TRBV10-2; size: NA; J: TRBJ2-6; D: NA; CDR3: CASGFASGANVLTF; DNA: TGCGCCAGCGGATTTGCCTCTGGGGCCAACGTCCTGACTTTC
V: TRBV20-1; size: NA; J: TRBJ2-1; D: TRBD2; CDR3: CSAPSGGTYNEQFF; DNA: TGCAGTGCCCCTAGCGGGGGGACATACAATGAGCAGTTCTTC
V: TRBV4-3; size: many; J: TRBJ2-2; D: NA; CDR3: CASSQDLATTNTGELFF; DNA: TGCGCCAGCAGCCAAGACCTAGCGACGACGAACACCGGGGAGCTGTTTTTT
V: TRBV7-6; size: NA; J: TRBJ2-7; D: TRBD2; CDR3: CASSPSGAISGHSYEQYF; DNA: TGTGCCAGCAGCCCTTCCGGTGCGATTAGCGGGCACTCCTACGAGCAGTACTTC
V: TRBV20-1; size: few; J: TRBJ2-3; D: NA; CDR3: CSARPLSNRRNTQYF; DNA: TGCAGTGCTAGACCTCTCTCCAACCGGAGGAATACGCAGTATTTT
V: TRBV12-3/TRBV12-4; size: NA; J: TRBJ2-7; D: TRBD1; CDR3: CASSLGEDRTGDTYEQYF; DNA: TGTGCCAGCAGTTTAGGGGAGGACCGGACAGGGGATACCTACGAGCAGTACTTC
V: TRBV7-2; size: NA; J: TRBJ2-2; D: NA; CDR3: CASSFDGELFF; DNA: TGTGCCAGCAGCTTCGACGGGGAGCTGTTTTTT
V: TRBV2; size: few; J: TRBJ2-3; D: TRBD1; CDR3: CASLIQRGPPDTQYF; DNA: TGTGCCAGCCTAATACAGAGGGGGCCCCCAGATACGCAGTATTTT
V: TRBV29-1; size: NA; J: TRBJ2-7; D: TRBD1; CDR3: CSVVGQGVYEQYF; DNA: TGCAGCGTTGTGGGACAGGGGGTTTACGAGCAGTACTTC
V: TRBV11-2; size: many; J: TRBJ2-3; D: TRBD2; CDR3: CASSFGTSRSIGTDTQYF; DNA: TGTGCCAGCAGCTTCGGGACTAGCAGGAGTATTGGTACAGATACGCAGTATTTT
V: TRBV4-1; size: NA; J: TRBJ2-4; D: NA; CDR3: CASSQDTQFHIQYF; DNA: TGCGCCAGCAGCCAAGACACGCAGTTTCACATTCAGTACTTC
V: TRBV7-2; size: NA; J: TRBJ1-6; D: NA; CDR3: CASSPRSGNSPLHF; DNA: TGTGCCAGCAGCCCTCGCTCCGGCAATTCACCCCTCCACTTT
V: TRBV11-2; size: NA; J: TRBJ1-2; D: TRBD1; CDR3: CASSPWTGQGYGYTF; DNA: TGTGCCAGCAGCCCATGGACAGGGCAAGGGTATGGCTACACCTTC
V: TRBV12-3/TRBV12-4; size: NA; J: TRBJ2-7; D: NA; CDR3: CASSLPFSAGHLLEQYF; DNA: TGTGCCAGCAGTTTACCCTTTAGCGCGGGACACCTCCTCGAGCAGTACTTC
V: TRBV20-1; size: many; J: TRBJ2-3; D: TRBD2; CDR3: CSATRIIGGSGGPDTQYF; DNA: TGCAGTGCCACCAGAATCATAGGAGGGAGCGGGGGCCCAGATACGCAGTATTTT
V: TRBV6-1; size: once; J: TRBJ2-7; D: NA; CDR3: CASSPIPKVSGWREQYF; DNA: TGTGCCAGCAGTCCCATCCCAAAGGTCAGCGGGTGGAGGGAGCAGTACTTC
V: TRBV19; size: NA; J: TRBJ1-5; D: NA; CDR3: CASTLGQPQHF; DNA: TGTGCTAGTACCCTTGGTCAGCCCCAGCATTTT
V: TRBV12-3/TRBV12-4; size: NA; J: TRBJ2-1; D: NA; CDR3: CASSPTEVLRYNEQFF; DNA: TGTGCCAGCAGTCCTACCGAGGTCCTTCGGTACAATGAGCAGTTCTTC
V: TRBV11-2; size: many; J: TRBJ2-4; D: TRBD2; CDR3: CASSSRTRLSRGNIQYF; DNA: TGTGCCAGCAGCTCCCGGACTAGATTGTCTAGGGGAAACATTCAGTACTTC
V: TRBV24-1; size: NA; J: TRBJ2-4; D: NA; CDR3: CATSDTGEGAKNIQYF; DNA: TGTGCCACCAGTGATACAGGGGAGGGGGCCAAAAACATTCAGTACTTC
V: TRBV7-3; size: many; J: TRBJ2-3; D: TRBD2; CDR3: CASSFLAGGGTDTQYF; DNA: TGTGCCAGCAGCTTCTTAGCGGGGGGGGGCACAGATACGCAGTATTTT
V: TRBV7-6; size: NA; J: TRBJ2-1; D: NA; CDR3: CASSPSGTEIHNEQFF; DNA: TGTGCCAGCAGCCCCTCAGGCACAGAGATACACAATGAGCAGTTCTTC
V: TRBV7-8; size: few; J: TRBJ2-1; D: TRBD2; CDR3: CASSLTSGAPGPHGEQFF; DNA: TGTGCCAGCAGCTTAACTAGCGGGGCCCCAGGGCCCCATGGGGAGCAGTTCTTC
V: TRBV7-2; size: NA; J: TRBJ2-7; D: NA; CDR3: CASSEQEVSYEQYF; DNA: TGTGCCAGCAGCGAGCAGGAGGTCTCCTACGAGCAGTACTTC
V: TRBV15; size: many; J: TRBJ2-3; D: TRBD2; CDR3: CATSRDLSAGATDTQYF; DNA: TGTGCCACCAGCAGAGATTTATCAGCGGGGGCCACAGATACGCAGTATTTT
V: TRBV4-2; size: many; J: TRBJ2-1; D: NA; CDR3: CASRVASGGGNEQFF; DNA: TGTGCCAGCAGGGTGGCTAGCGGAGGGGGCAATGAGCAGTTCTTC
V: TRBV4-3; size: NA; J: TRBJ2-7; D: TRBD2; CDR3: CASSPWTSENYEQYF; DNA: TGCGCCAGCAGCCCATGGACTAGCGAGAACTACGAGCAGTACTTC
V: TRBV7-9; size: NA; J: TRBJ1-1; D: NA; CDR3: CASSLGSYHPAAFF; DNA: TGTGCCAGCAGCTTAGGATCCTACCACCCCGCGGCTTTCTTT
V: TRBV5-1; size: few; J: TRBJ2-7; D: TRBD1; CDR3: CASSLLSSDRGPYEQYF; DNA: TGCGCCAGCAGCCTGTTGAGTTCGGACAGGGGGCCCTACGAGCAGTACTTC
V: TRBV6-2/TRBV6-3; size: few; J: TRBJ2-6; D: TRBD1; CDR3: CASSVTGVNVLTF; DNA: TGTGCCAGCAGTGTTACAGGGGTGAACGTCCTGACTTTC
V: TRBV20-1; size: few; J: TRBJ2-1; D: NA; CDR3: CSATSQGRSYEQFF; DNA: TGCAGTGCCACGTCACAGGGCAGGTCCTATGAGCAGTTCTTC
V: TRBV6-1; size: NA; J: TRBJ2-2; D: TRBD2; CDR3: CASSELLAGDWTGELFF; DNA: TGTGCCAGCAGTGAACTCCTAGCGGGGGATTGGACCGGGGAGCTGTTTTTT
V: TRBV7-9; size: NA; J: TRBJ2-1; D: TRBD2; CDR3: CASSLEGSGGRVEQFF; DNA: TGTGCCAGCAGCTTAGAGGGTAGCGGGGGGAGGGTTGAGCAGTTCTTC
V: TRBV20-1; size: many; J: TRBJ2-4; D: NA; CDR3: CSASVVAKNIQYF; DNA: TGCAGTGCTAGCGTTGTAGCCAAAAACATTCAGTACTTC
V: TRBV2; size: many; J: TRBJ1-5; D: NA; CDR3: CASSLKGGNQPQHF; DNA: TGTGCCAGCAGCCTTAAGGGAGGGAATCAGCCCCAGCATTTT
V: TRBV10-3; size: few; J: TRBJ2-4; D: NA; CDR3: CAISESPQGWANIQYF; DNA: TGTGCCATCAGTGAGTCTCCCCAGGGTTGGGCAAACATTCAGTACTTC
V: TRBV28; size: NA; J: TRBJ1-2; D: TRBD1; CDR3: CASSSPGGARDGYTF; DNA: TGTGCCAGCAGTTCTCCAGGGGGCGCTAGGGATGGCTACACCTTC
V: TRBV2; size: few; J: TRBJ2-3; D: NA; CDR3: CASSDLTAPSSTDTQYF; DNA: TGTGCCAGCAGTGACTTGACGGCACCTTCTAGCACAGATACGCAGTATTTT